This record concerns one TCR beta chain sequence. This sample is drawn from a study of blood T cell repertoires in COVID-19. Study details: PBMCs, B-cell-depleted T cells, or T cells provided the cDNA or gDNA that made up the material.

Germline V gene data show CDR1 as SGHNT and CDR2 as YYREEE (reference sequence). V shed 3 bases and J 1 base; nucleotides not matched to a gene: 10. This CDR3 spans 18 amino acids. Data came from immunoSEQ multiplex PCR; TCRdb stores just in-frame clones and leaves some out. The sample contains about 280,000 clones, roughly 90% of which appear only once. The sequence was obtained from a woman under 40 with COVID-19, enrolled during active disease. The specimen was peripheral blood. The chain links TRBV5-4 to TRBJ2-1; TRBD2 matches at 10 bases. Here the CDR3 DNA reads TGTGCCAGCAGCTCGGACGGAAGCGGGGGGGCTTCCTACAATGAGCAGTTCTTC. Translating it yields CASSSDGSGGASYNEQFF.